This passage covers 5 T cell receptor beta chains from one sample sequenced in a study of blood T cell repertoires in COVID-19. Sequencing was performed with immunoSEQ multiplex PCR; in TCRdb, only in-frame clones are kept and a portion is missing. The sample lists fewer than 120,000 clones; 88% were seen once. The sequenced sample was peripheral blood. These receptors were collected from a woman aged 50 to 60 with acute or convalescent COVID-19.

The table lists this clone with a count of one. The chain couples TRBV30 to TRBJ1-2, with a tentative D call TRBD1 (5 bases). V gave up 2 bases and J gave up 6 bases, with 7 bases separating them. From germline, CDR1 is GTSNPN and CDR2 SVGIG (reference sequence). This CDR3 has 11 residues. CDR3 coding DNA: TGTGCCTGGAGTTGGGGGGATGGCTACACCTTC. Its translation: CAWSWGDGYTF.

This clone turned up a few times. CDR3 residues: CASSLTNYEQYF. The CDR3 coding sequence is TGTGCCAGCAGCCTGACAAACTACGAGCAGTACTTC. The chain links TRBV7-9 to TRBJ2-7; D remains ambiguous. CDR1 is SEHNR, CDR2 FQNEAQ, per germline (reference sequence). The CDR3 sequence is 12 residues long. Trimming pared 5 bases from V and 3 bases from J, leaving 8 bases between.

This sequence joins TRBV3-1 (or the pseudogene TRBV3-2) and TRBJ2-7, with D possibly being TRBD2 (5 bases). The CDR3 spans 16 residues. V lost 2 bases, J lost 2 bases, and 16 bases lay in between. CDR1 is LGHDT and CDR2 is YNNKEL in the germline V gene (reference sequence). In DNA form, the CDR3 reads TGTGCCAGCAGCCAAACTATGGCGGGCTTTACCTACGAGCAGTACTTC. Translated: CASSQTMAGFTYEQYF.

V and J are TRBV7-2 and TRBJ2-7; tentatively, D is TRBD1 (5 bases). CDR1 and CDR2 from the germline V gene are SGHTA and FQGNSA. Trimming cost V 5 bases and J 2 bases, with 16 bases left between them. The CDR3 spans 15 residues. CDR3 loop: CASSQTRVPPYEQYF. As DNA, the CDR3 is TGTGCCAGCAGCCAAACCAGGGTGCCTCCCTACGAGCAGTACTTC. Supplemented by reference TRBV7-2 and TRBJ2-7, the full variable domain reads GAGVSQSPSNKVTEKGKDVELRCDPISGHTALYWYRQSLGQGLEFLIYFQGNSAPDKSGLPSDRFSAERTGGSVSTLTIQRTQQEDSAVYLCASSQTRVPPYEQYFGPGTRLTVT.

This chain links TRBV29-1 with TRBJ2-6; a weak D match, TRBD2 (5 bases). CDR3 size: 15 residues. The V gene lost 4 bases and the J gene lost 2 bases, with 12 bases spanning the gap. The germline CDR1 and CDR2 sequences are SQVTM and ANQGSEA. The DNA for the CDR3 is TGCAGCGTTGTAGGAGTCGGGGCTGGGGCCAACGTCCTGACTTTC. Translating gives CSVVGVGAGANVLTF.